The T cell receptor beta chain described here comes from a study of T cell changes during pregnancy in multiple sclerosis. CDR3 size: 14 residues. Germline assignment: CDR1 SEHNR and CDR2 FQNEAQ (reference sequence). V shed 5 bases and J 8 bases; nucleotides not matched to a gene: 6. The data were produced by immunoSEQ multiplex PCR, yet TCRdb's version contains in-frame clones alone and is incomplete. Of tens of thousands of clones listed, about 90% are singletons. This clone occurred once. The input for sequencing was peripheral blood, taken in the first trimester of pregnancy. This receptor was taken from a female donor with multiple sclerosis, enrolled in a pregnancy study. The rearrangement uses TRBV7-9 and TRBJ2-1, with 10 bases that match TRBD2. CDR3 amino acids: CASSSGRAGYEQFF. In nucleotides, the CDR3 is TGTGCCAGCAGCAGCGGGAGGGCAGGGTATGAGCAGTTCTTC.